A selection of T cell receptor beta chains follows, all from one sample in a study of blood T cell repertoires in COVID-19. Sequencing used immunoSEQ multiplex PCR; TCRdb keeps in-frame clones, though not all of them. The sample contains about 260,000 clones, 84% of which appear only once. Source material: peripheral blood. These receptors came from a human donor in a cohort sampled during active COVID-19. Each CDR3 is given with its conserved first and last residue.

j_call: TRBJ2-4; v_call: TRBV11-2; cdr3_aa: CASSLSRAGLAKNIQYF
j_call: TRBJ2-1; v_call: TRBV12-3/TRBV12-4; cdr3_aa: CASRDSHNEQFF
j_call: TRBJ2-1; v_call: TRBV19; cdr3_aa: CASSMRGNEQFF
j_call: TRBJ2-3; v_call: TRBV6-5; cdr3_aa: CASSLAGVGTQYF
j_call: TRBJ1-6; v_call: TRBV7-2; cdr3_aa: CASSLEWGGASPLHF
j_call: TRBJ1-1; v_call: TRBV6-5; cdr3_aa: CASSYMGPNTEAFF
j_call: TRBJ2-7; v_call: TRBV11-2; cdr3_aa: CASSLEARTDRGYEQYF
j_call: TRBJ2-1; v_call: TRBV5-1; cdr3_aa: CASFPTGLNNNEQFF
j_call: TRBJ1-6; v_call: TRBV21-1; cdr3_aa: CASSKAEDREPEKPSSYNSPLHF
j_call: TRBJ2-7; v_call: TRBV29-1; cdr3_aa: CSVIGQGNYEQYF
j_call: TRBJ1-5; v_call: TRBV28; cdr3_aa: CASSLGQPNQPQHF
j_call: TRBJ1-5; v_call: TRBV19; cdr3_aa: CASSIWANSNQPQHF
j_call: TRBJ1-1; v_call: TRBV11-2; cdr3_aa: CASSPTTGTNTEAFF
j_call: TRBJ1-2; v_call: TRBV13; cdr3_aa: CASSLGTGGYGYTF
j_call: TRBJ2-3; v_call: TRBV10-3; cdr3_aa: CATQSLIGGARDTQYF
j_call: TRBJ1-2; v_call: TRBV6-5; cdr3_aa: CASRIQGQQNYGYTF
j_call: TRBJ2-5; v_call: TRBV7-2; cdr3_aa: CASSPKLTGTRKETQYF
j_call: TRBJ2-7; v_call: TRBV5-1; cdr3_aa: CASSSDYEQYF
j_call: TRBJ2-3; v_call: TRBV3-1/TRBV3-2; cdr3_aa: CASSQGPLSTDTQYF
j_call: TRBJ1-1; v_call: TRBV18; cdr3_aa: CASSLQGANTEAFF
j_call: TRBJ2-5; v_call: TRBV3-1/TRBV3-2; cdr3_aa: CASSLDRVQETQYF
j_call: TRBJ2-7; v_call: TRBV15; cdr3_aa: CATSREEGLGEQYF
j_call: TRBJ1-2; v_call: TRBV14; cdr3_aa: CASSQARGAGYTF
j_call: TRBJ2-7; v_call: TRBV21-1; cdr3_aa: CASSPGPTQYF
j_call: TRBJ2-7; v_call: TRBV12-3/TRBV12-4; cdr3_aa: CASSEGPEQYF
j_call: TRBJ2-7; v_call: TRBV6-5; cdr3_aa: CASTGTSETYEQYF
j_call: TRBJ2-1; v_call: TRBV9; cdr3_aa: CASSRTSGSDEQFF
j_call: TRBJ1-2; v_call: TRBV19; cdr3_aa: CASKLGARGYGYTF